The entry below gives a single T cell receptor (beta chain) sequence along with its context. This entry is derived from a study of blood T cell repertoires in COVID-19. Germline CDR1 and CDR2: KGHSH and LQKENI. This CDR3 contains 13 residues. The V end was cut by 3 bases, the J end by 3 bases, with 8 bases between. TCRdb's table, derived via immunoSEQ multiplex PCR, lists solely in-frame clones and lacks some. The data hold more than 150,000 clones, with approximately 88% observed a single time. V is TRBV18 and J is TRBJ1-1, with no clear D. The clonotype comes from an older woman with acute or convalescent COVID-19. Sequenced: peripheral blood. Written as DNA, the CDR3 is TGTGCCAGCTCACCCGGTACCGACACTGAAGCTTTCTTT. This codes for CASSPGTDTEAFF.